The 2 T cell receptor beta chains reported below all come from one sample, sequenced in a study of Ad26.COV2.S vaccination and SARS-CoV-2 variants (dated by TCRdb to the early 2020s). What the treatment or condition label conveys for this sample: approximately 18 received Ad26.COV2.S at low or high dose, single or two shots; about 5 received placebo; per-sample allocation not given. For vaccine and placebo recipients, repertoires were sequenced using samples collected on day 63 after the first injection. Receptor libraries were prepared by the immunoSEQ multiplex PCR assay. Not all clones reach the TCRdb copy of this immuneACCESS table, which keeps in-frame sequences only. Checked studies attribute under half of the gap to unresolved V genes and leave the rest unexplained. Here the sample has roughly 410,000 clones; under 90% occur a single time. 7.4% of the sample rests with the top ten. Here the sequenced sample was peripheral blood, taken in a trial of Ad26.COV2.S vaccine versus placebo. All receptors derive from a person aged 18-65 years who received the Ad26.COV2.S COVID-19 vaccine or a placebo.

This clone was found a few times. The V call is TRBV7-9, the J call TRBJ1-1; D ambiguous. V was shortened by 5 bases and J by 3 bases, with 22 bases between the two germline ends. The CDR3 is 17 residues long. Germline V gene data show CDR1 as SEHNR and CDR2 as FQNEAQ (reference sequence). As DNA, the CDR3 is TGTGCCAGCAGCGTCTCGGCGAGAGCGACTATCCACACTGAAGCTTTCTTT. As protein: CASSVSARATIHTEAFF.

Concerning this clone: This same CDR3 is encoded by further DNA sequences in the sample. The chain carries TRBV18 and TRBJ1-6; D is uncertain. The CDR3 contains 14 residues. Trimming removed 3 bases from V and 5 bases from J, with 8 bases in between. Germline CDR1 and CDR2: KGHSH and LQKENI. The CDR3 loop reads CASSPRSNNSPLHF. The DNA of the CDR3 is TGTGCCAGCTCACCCCGCAGCAATAATTCACCCCTCCACTTT. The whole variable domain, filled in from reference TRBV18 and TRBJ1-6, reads NAGVMQNPRHLVRRRGQEARLRCSPMKGHSHVYWYRQLPEEGLKFMVYLQKENIIDESGMPKERFSAEFPKEGPSILRIQQVVRGDSAAYFCASSPRSNNSPLHFGNGTRLTVT.